This T cell receptor (beta chain) came from a study of T-cell memory formation after mild COVID-19. General study points: Some SARS-CoV-2-responding clones were already detected in memory before infection. Largely, contracting CD4+ clones fell within CM and EM, and contracting CD8+ clones within EMRA.

CDR3 length: 13 amino acids. CDR1 and CDR2 (germline): LNHNV, YYDKDF (reference sequence). The V and J ends lost 8 bases and 9 bases, in that order; junction bases with no gene match: 5. For this clonotype: Its antigen is undetermined.

TCRdb re-derived calls from the 5' RACE reads in MiXCR, one entry per CDR3 protein. The table has roughly 560,000 distinct CDR3 sequences, around 21% seen once; the top ten hold around 12%. The chain couples TRBV15 to TRBJ1-6; TRBD1 aligns across 9 bases. The receptor was isolated from an adult woman who had mild COVID-19 (a few samples of this study predate the infection). Cell type and time point are not known. The sequenced sample consisted of PBMCs or a T cell subset sorted from them (not recorded which). CDR3 nucleotide sequence: TGTGCCACCTCGGACAGGGGAGCTTCACCCCTCCACTTT. Translating gives CATSDRGASPLHF.